This T cell receptor beta chain was captured by sequencing in a study of control samples from healthy donors and cancer patients. Germline CDR1 SNHLY, CDR2 FYNNEI. The CDR3 is made up of 15 amino acids. V dropped 1 base and J dropped 5; count of bases not matched to a gene: 4. The data were produced by immunoSEQ multiplex PCR, yet TCRdb's version contains in-frame clones alone and is incomplete. The sample yields over 200,000 clones, more than 65% seen once. This TCR was recovered from a woman aged 60-75 years with lung cancer. The sample was PBMCs. This sequence joins TRBV2 and TRBJ2-1; TRBD2 aligns across 8 bases. CDR3 sequence: CASSEGLAGHNEQFF. The CDR3 nucleotides read TGTGCCAGCAGTGAAGGGCTAGCGGGCCACAATGAGCAGTTCTTC.